This T cell receptor (beta chain) comes out of a study of response to subunit inactivated influenza vaccine. The CDR3 covers 15 residues. V gave up 6 bases and J gave up 1 base; unmatched junction bases: 7. Germline CDR1 and CDR2: ENHRY and SYGVKD. At least ten counts were recorded for this clonotype. MiXCR, run by TCRdb on the RT-PCR reads, gives a single entry per CDR3 protein. The data hold around 540,000 distinct CDR3 sequences, with roughly 10% observed a single time. The rearrangement joins TRBV10-3 to TRBJ2-7, with 9 bases matching TRBD2. Source: PBMCs from blood, taken on the day of vaccination. The sequence came from a man aged 45-65 years who received an inactivated influenza vaccine. The CDR3 DNA is TGTGCCATCAGCTATAGCGGGAGTCTTTCCTACGAGCAGTACTTC. Protein product: CAISYSGSLSYEQYF.